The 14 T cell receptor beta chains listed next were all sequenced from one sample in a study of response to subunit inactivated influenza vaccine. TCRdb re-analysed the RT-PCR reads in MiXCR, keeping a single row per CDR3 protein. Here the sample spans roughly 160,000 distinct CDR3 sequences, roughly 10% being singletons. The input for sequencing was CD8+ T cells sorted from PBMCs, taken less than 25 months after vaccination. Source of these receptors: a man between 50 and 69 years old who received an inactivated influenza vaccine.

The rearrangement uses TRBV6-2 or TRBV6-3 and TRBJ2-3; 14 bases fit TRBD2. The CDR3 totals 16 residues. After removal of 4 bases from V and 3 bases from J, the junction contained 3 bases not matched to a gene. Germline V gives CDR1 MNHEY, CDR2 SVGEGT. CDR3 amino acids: CASSWGTSGRTDTQYF. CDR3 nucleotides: TGTGCCAGCAGTTGGGGGACTAGCGGGAGAACAGATACGCAGTATTTT.

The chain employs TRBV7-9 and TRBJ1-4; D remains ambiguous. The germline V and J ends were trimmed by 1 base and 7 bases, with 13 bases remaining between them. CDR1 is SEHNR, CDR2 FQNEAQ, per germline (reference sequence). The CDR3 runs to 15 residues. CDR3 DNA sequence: TGTGCCAGCAGCTTAGTGGTGGGCAACGGTGAAAAACTGTTTTTT. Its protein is CASSLVVGNGEKLFF.

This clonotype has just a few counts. In nucleotides, the CDR3 is TGCGCCAGCAGCTTGGTTTGGGGAGGCGAGCAGTACTTC. Protein: CASSLVWGGEQYF. The chain couples TRBV5-1 to TRBJ2-7; possible D gene TRBD2, 6 bases. CDR1 SGHRS and CDR2 YFSETQ come from the germline V gene. This CDR3 comprises 13 residues. V lost 0 bases, J lost 6 bases, and 10 bases lay in between.

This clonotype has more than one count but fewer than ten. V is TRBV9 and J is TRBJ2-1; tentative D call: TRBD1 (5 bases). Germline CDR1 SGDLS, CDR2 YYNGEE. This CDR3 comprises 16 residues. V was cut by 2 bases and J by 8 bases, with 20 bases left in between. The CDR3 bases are TGTGCCAGCAGCGTCACAACAGGCCTCAGAAGGGATGAGCAGTTCTTC. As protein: CASSVTTGLRRDEQFF.

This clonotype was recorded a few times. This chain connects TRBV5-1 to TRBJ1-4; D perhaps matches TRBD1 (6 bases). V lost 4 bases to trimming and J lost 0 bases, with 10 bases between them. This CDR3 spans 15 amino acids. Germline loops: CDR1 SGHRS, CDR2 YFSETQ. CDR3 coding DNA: TGCGCCAGCAGCCCCGGGACAACAACTAATGAAAAACTGTTTTTT. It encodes CASSPGTTTNEKLFF.

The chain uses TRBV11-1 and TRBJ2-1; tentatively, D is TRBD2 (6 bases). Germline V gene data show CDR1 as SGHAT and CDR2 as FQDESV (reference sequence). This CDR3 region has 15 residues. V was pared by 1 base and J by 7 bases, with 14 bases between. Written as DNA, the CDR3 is TGTGCCAGCAGCTTAGGACTAGTGGAGGTTAATGAGCAGTTCTTC. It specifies CASSLGLVEVNEQFF.

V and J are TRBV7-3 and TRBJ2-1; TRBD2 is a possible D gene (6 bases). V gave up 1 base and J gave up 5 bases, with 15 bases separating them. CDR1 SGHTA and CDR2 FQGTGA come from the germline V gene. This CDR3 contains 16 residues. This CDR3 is CASSLKFRGSHNEQFF. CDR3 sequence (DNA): TGTGCCAGCAGCTTAAAATTTCGGGGGTCCCACAATGAGCAGTTCTTC.

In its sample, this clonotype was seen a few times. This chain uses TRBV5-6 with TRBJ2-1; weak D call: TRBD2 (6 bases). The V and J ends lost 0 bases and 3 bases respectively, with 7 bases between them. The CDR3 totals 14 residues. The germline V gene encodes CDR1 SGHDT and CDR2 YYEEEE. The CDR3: CASSLASVYNEQFF. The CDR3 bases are TGTGCCAGCAGCTTGGCTAGCGTCTACAATGAGCAGTTCTTC.

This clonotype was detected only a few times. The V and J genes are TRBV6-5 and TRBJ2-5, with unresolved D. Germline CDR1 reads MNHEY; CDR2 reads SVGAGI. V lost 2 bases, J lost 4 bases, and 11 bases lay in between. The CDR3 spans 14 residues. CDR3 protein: CASSYARVAETQYF. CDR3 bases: TGTGCCAGCAGTTACGCTAGGGTCGCAGAGACCCAGTACTTC.

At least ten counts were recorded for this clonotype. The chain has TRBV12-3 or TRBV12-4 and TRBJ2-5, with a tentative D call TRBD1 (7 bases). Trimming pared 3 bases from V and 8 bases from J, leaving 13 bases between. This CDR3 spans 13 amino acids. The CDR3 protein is CASSFRGDLTQYF. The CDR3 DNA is TGTGCCAGCAGTTTCAGGGGGGACCTAACCCAGTACTTC.

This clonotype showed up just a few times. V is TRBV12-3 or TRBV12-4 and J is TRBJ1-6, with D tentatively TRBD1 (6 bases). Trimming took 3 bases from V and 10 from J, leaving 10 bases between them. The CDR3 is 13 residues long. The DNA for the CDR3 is TGTGCCAGCAGTTTTGACAGGTTCTCACCCCTCCACTTT. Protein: CASSFDRFSPLHF.

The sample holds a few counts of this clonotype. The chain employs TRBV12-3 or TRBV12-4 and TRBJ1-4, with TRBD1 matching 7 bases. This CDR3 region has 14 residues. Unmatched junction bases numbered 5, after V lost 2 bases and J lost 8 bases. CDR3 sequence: CASSLKIQGEKLFF. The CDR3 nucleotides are TGTGCCAGCAGTTTAAAGATACAGGGGGAAAAACTGTTTTTT.

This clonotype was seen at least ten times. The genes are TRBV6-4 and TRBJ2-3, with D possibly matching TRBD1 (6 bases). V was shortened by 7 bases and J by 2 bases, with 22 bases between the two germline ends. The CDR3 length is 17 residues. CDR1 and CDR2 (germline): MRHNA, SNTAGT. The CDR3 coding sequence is TGTGCCAGCACCAACCCGACGGACAGACTCACCACAGATACGCAGTATTTT. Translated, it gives CASTNPTDRLTTDTQYF.

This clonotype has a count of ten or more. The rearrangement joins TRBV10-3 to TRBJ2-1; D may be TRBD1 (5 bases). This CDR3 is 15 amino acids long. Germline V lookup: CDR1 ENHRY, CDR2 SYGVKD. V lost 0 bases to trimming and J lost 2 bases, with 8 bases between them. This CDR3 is CAISESDTPYNEQFF. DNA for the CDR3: TGTGCCATCAGTGAGTCGGACACCCCCTACAATGAGCAGTTCTTC.